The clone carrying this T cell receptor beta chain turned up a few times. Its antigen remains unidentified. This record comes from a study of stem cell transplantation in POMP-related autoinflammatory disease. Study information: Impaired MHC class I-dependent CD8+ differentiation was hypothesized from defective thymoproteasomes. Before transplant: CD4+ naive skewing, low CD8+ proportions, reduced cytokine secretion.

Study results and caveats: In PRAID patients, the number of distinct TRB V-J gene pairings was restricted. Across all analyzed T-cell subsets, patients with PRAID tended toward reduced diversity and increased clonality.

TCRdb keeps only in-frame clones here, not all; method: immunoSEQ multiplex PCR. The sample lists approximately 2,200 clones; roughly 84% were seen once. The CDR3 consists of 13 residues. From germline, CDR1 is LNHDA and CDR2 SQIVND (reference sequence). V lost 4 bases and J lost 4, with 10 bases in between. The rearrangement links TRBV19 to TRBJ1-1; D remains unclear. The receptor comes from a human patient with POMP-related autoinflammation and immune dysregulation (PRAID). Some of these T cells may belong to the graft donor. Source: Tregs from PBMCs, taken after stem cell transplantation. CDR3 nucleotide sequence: TGTGCCAGTAGTACCGGAACCCCCACTGAAGCTTTCTTT. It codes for CASSTGTPTEAFF.